One sample yielded the 28 T cell receptor beta chains listed below, sequenced in a study of T cell repertoires in ileal Crohn's disease. Data came from immunoSEQ multiplex PCR; TCRdb stores just in-frame clones and leaves some out. The table has under 15,000 clones, around 83% seen once; the top ten hold approximately 11%. Time point indicated: neoterminal ileum biopsy at postoperative endoscopy, about 6 months after surgery. The sample comprised ileal tissue. The receptors were gathered from an adult with Crohn's disease.

This rearrangement joins TRBV9 to TRBJ2-6, with 8 bases lining up with TRBD1. V lost 0 bases to trimming and J lost 2 bases; unmatched junction nucleotides: 4. CDR3 length: 17 amino acids. Germline loops: CDR1 SGDLS, CDR2 YYNGEE. The CDR3 DNA reads TGTGCCAGCAGCGTAGTGAAACAGGGGGCTGGGGCCAACGTCCTGACTTTC. It yields the protein CASSVVKQGAGANVLTF.

The V and J genes are TRBV5-1 and TRBJ2-5, with 13 bases fitting TRBD2. This CDR3 has 15 amino acids. J gave up 5 bases and V 4 bases, and 5 bases lay outside the gene matches. Germline loops: CDR1 SGHRS, CDR2 YFSETQ. The CDR3 loop is CASSGGTSGKETQYF. In DNA, the CDR3 is TGCGCCAGCAGCGGTGGGACTAGCGGGAAGGAGACCCAGTACTTC. The whole variable domain, remainder taken from reference TRBV5-1 and TRBJ2-5, is KAGVTQTPRYLIKTRGQQVTLSCSPISGHRSVSWYQQTPGQGLQFLFEYFSETQRNKGNFPGRFSGRQFSNSRSEMNVSTLELGDSALYLCASSGGTSGKETQYFGPGTRLLVL.

J is TRBJ1-2 and V is TRBV10-3; D remains ambiguous. V was cut by 0 bases and J by 5 bases, with 7 bases left in between. The CDR3 extends over 13 amino acids. Germline CDR1 ENHRY, CDR2 SYGVKD. This CDR3 reads CAISESLGYGYTF. CDR3 DNA sequence: TGTGCCATCAGTGAGTCGCTAGGATATGGCTACACCTTC.

V is TRBV10-3 and J is TRBJ2-1, with 11 bases matching TRBD2. CDR1 is ENHRY, CDR2 SYGVKD, per germline. The trim removed 3 bases at V and 0 bases at J, leaving 10 bases unmatched. CDR3 length equals 19 residues. The CDR3 reads CAISERGNSGRASYNEQFF. The CDR3 coding sequence is TGTGCCATCAGTGAACGAGGAAATAGCGGGAGGGCCTCCTACAATGAGCAGTTCTTC.

The gene calls are TRBV5-1 and TRBJ2-7, with 10 bases matching TRBD1. Germline values: CDR1 SGHRS, CDR2 YFSETQ. CDR3 size: 14 residues. The V segment lost 4 bases and the J segment 3 bases; nucleotides outside the gene matches: 4. The CDR3 nucleotides read TGCGCCAGCAGCGTCCGGGACAGGGGCTACGAGCAGTACTTC. Its protein product is CASSVRDRGYEQYF. Using reference TRBV5-1 and TRBJ2-7 for the parts outside the CDR3, the full variable domain is KAGVTQTPRYLIKTRGQQVTLSCSPISGHRSVSWYQQTPGQGLQFLFEYFSETQRNKGNFPGRFSGRQFSNSRSEMNVSTLELGDSALYLCASSVRDRGYEQYFGPGTRLTVT.

J is TRBJ2-6 and V is TRBV4-2, with TRBD1 identical over 7 bases. This CDR3 region has 17 residues. Germline V CDR1 and CDR2: LGHNA, YNFKEQ. The J segment lost 0 bases and the V segment lost 4 bases, leaving 6 bases of the junction unmatched. The CDR3 reads CASSRRQGPSGANVLTF. The CDR3, as DNA: TGTGCCAGCAGCCGTCGACAGGGCCCCTCTGGGGCCAACGTCCTGACTTTC.

J is TRBJ2-1 and V is TRBV2; tentatively, D is TRBD2 (6 bases). Germline-derived CDR1 and CDR2 are SNHLY and FYNNEI. Deletions cut 6 bases from V and 10 bases from J, with 22 bases between. This CDR3 contains 15 residues. The CDR3 region has the DNA TGTGCCAGCAGGGTACGGGAGCGGAGGGGCCGAGAGCAGTTCTTC. Amino acids: CASRVRERRGREQFF.

The chain links TRBV28 to TRBJ1-2; no clear D gene. CDR3 size: 16 residues. In germline, CDR1 is MDHEN, CDR2 SYDVKM. The V end lost 4 bases, the J end lost 5 bases, and 20 bases lay between the germline ends. Written as DNA, the CDR3 is TGTGCCAGCAGTTCCTCACGGGGAGATCAACAATATGGCTACACCTTC. Translation gives CASSSSRGDQQYGYTF.

The chain is built from TRBV2 and TRBJ1-5, with D maybe TRBD1 (6 bases). The V end was cut by 2 bases, the J end by 9 bases, with 17 bases between. The CDR3 loop spans 15 amino acids. CDR1 is SNHLY and CDR2 is FYNNEI in the germline V gene. The CDR3 is CASSERGGGGRPQHF. DNA of the CDR3: TGTGCCAGCAGTGAAAGGGGGGGTGGGGGTCGGCCCCAGCATTTT.

This sequence joins TRBV15 and TRBJ1-3; D call uncertain. Trimming removed 1 base from V and 2 bases from J, with 6 bases in between. Germline CDR1 LNHNV, CDR2 YYDKDF (reference sequence). The CDR3 is 14 residues long. The CDR3 sequence: CATSRGGAGNTIYF. CDR3 nucleotide sequence: TGTGCCACCAGCAGAGGGGGAGCTGGAAACACCATATATTTT.

This clone appeared once. V usage is TRBV30 and J usage is TRBJ1-5; no clear D gene. Germline loops: CDR1 GTSNPN, CDR2 SVGIG (reference sequence). This CDR3 has 13 amino acids. The V gene lost 1 base and the J gene lost 0 bases, with 4 bases spanning the gap. This CDR3 is CAWSGSSNQPQHF. The CDR3 DNA is TGTGCCTGGAGTGGGAGTAGCAATCAGCCCCAGCATTTT.

The J gene is TRBJ2-7, the V gene TRBV7-9; 13 bases match TRBD2. Germline CDR1 SEHNR, CDR2 FQNEAQ (reference sequence). The CDR3 sequence is 18 residues long. V shed 4 bases, J shed 1 base, and the junction held 10 bases outside the gene matches. The CDR3 nucleotides read TGTGCCAGCAGCTCGGAACCCGGGACTAGCGGGACTTCCTACGAGCAGTACTTC. Protein product: CASSSEPGTSGTSYEQYF.

The V and J genes are TRBV2 and TRBJ2-3; 7 nucleotides match TRBD2. This CDR3 has 13 amino acids. Looked up from germline, CDR1 is SNHLY and CDR2 is FYNNEI. V dropped 0 bases and J dropped 12; count of bases not matched to a gene: 6. This CDR3 is CASSEAASGVQYF. The CDR3, as DNA: TGTGCCAGCAGTGAAGCGGCTAGCGGAGTTCAGTATTTT.

This rearrangement joins TRBV11-2 to TRBJ2-7, with D possibly matching TRBD1 (6 bases). The germline V gene has CDR1 SGHAT and CDR2 FQNNGV. The CDR3 spans 14 residues. The V gene lost 5 bases and the J gene lost 2 bases, with 13 bases spanning the gap. CDR3 nucleotide sequence: TGTGCCAGCAGCCAACAGGGCGTAACCTACGAGCAGTACTTC. Translated, it gives CASSQQGVTYEQYF.

The V gene is TRBV2, the J gene TRBJ1-5; TRBD1 aligns across 8 bases. Looked up from germline, CDR1 is SNHLY and CDR2 is FYNNEI. The CDR3 is 14 residues long. Germline trimming cut 7 bases from V and 2 bases from J; bases unmatched to any gene: 4. CDR3 in amino acids: CASNKDRGNQPQHF. CDR3 coding DNA: TGTGCCAGCAATAAGGACAGGGGCAATCAGCCCCAGCATTTT.

The chain has TRBV6-1 and TRBJ2-1; 7 positions agree with TRBD2. CDR1 and CDR2 from the germline V gene are MNHNS and SASEGT. This CDR3 has 17 amino acids. V lost 4 bases, J lost 8 bases, and 17 bases stayed unmatched. CDR3 sequence: CASSGWRSSGEEDEQFF. CDR3 bases: TGTGCCAGCAGTGGGTGGAGATCTAGCGGAGAGGAGGATGAGCAGTTCTTC.

There are a few counts of this clone. The chain carries TRBV5-1 and TRBJ2-3; 8 bases are a match to TRBD2. V shed 7 bases and J 1 base; nucleotides not matched to a gene: 5. The germline V gene encodes CDR1 SGHRS and CDR2 YFSETQ. The CDR3 spans 14 residues. The CDR3: CASQAGAGTDTQYF. DNA of the CDR3: TGCGCCAGCCAAGCGGGGGCCGGCACAGATACGCAGTATTTT.

The rearrangement joins TRBV15 to TRBJ1-5, with D unresolved. The CDR3 is 15 amino acids. Looked up from germline, CDR1 is LNHNV and CDR2 is YYDKDF (reference sequence). V dropped 5 bases and J dropped 3 bases, with 14 bases sitting between them. DNA for the CDR3: TGTGCCACCAGCGTCCGGGGTGGGATCAATCAGCCCCAGCATTTT. This translates into CATSVRGGINQPQHF.

V gene TRBV5-1 combines with J gene TRBJ2-7, with TRBD2 as a possible D gene (6 bases). The CDR3 runs to 14 residues. V was cut by 2 bases and J by 5 bases, with 14 bases left in between. CDR1 and CDR2 from the germline V gene are SGHRS and YFSETQ. The DNA of the CDR3 is TGCGCCAGCAGCTTCAGGTCTAGCGTCGACGAGCAGTACTTC. Amino acids: CASSFRSSVDEQYF. The whole variable domain, remainder taken from reference TRBV5-1 and TRBJ2-7, is KAGVTQTPRYLIKTRGQQVTLSCSPISGHRSVSWYQQTPGQGLQFLFEYFSETQRNKGNFPGRFSGRQFSNSRSEMNVSTLELGDSALYLCASSFRSSVDEQYFGPGTRLTVT.

The J gene is TRBJ1-1, the V gene TRBV21-1; the DNA was not used to check the table's D call, TRBD1. TRBV21-1 is a recognized pseudogene. CDR3 length: 15 amino acids. The CDR3 loop is CASSTPGQGGSEAFF. DNA of the CDR3: TGTGCCAGCAGCACACCGGGACAGGGGGGTTCTGAAGCTTTCTTT.

This clone was seen a single time. This rearrangement joins TRBV7-2 to TRBJ2-3, with TRBD2 matching over 10 bases. Germline V gene data show CDR1 as SGHTA and CDR2 as FQGNSA. The CDR3 sequence is 17 residues long. The ends lost 5 bases at V and 4 bases at J; junction bases unmatched: 12. CDR3 sequence: CASSRTRSGGAPDTQYF. In DNA form, the CDR3 reads TGTGCCAGCAGCAGGACTAGGAGCGGGGGGGCCCCAGATACGCAGTATTTT.

This chain links TRBV6-1 with TRBJ2-3; 7 bases match TRBD2. The germline gives CDR1 MNHNS, CDR2 SASEGT. This CDR3 is 16 amino acids long. Trimming at V came to 2 bases and at J to 3 bases, leaving 8 bases not matched to a gene. CDR3 protein: CASSELSGGRTDTQYF. For the CDR3, the DNA is TGTGCCAGCAGTGAATTGTCTGGCGGGAGAACAGATACGCAGTATTTT.

This sequence joins TRBV7-9 and TRBJ2-7, with D tentatively TRBD2 (6 bases). Germline V gene data show CDR1 as SEHNR and CDR2 as FQNEAQ (reference sequence). CDR3 length: 16 amino acids. Trimming left V 6 bases short and J 0 bases short, with 18 bases between. The CDR3 bases are TGTGCCAGCAGTCCCCTTTCGGGGGTAAGCTCCTACGAGCAGTACTTC. Amino acids: CASSPLSGVSSYEQYF.

The V call is TRBV5-1, the J call TRBJ2-1, with TRBD2 identical over 9 bases. The CDR3 totals 16 residues. Germline values: CDR1 SGHRS, CDR2 YFSETQ. The V segment lost 0 bases and the J segment 8 bases; nucleotides outside the gene matches: 9. As DNA, the CDR3 is TGCGCCAGCAGCTTGGCGGCTAGCGGGGTTGGGGATGAGCAGTTCTTC. Protein sequence: CASSLAASGVGDEQFF. Filled out from reference TRBV5-1 and TRBJ2-1, the complete variable domain reads KAGVTQTPRYLIKTRGQQVTLSCSPISGHRSVSWYQQTPGQGLQFLFEYFSETQRNKGNFPGRFSGRQFSNSRSEMNVSTLELGDSALYLCASSLAASGVGDEQFFGPGTRLTVL.

The gene calls are TRBV9 and TRBJ2-7, with TRBD2 matching 11 bases. The germline V gene has CDR1 SGDLS and CDR2 YYNGEE. This CDR3 is 16 amino acids long. V lost 0 bases to trimming and J lost 6 bases; unmatched junction nucleotides: 8. CDR3 loop: CASSVGGVSGGAEQYF. For the CDR3, the DNA is TGTGCCAGCAGCGTAGGAGGCGTTAGCGGGGGGGCCGAGCAGTACTTC.

CDR3 nucleotides: TGTGCCAGTAGTCGGAGAGGCGGAGGCGGTGAAGCTTTCTTT. Translation gives CASSRRGGGGEAFF. V gene TRBV19 combines with J gene TRBJ1-1; D gene uncertain. CDR1 and CDR2 from the germline V gene are LNHDA and SQIVND (reference sequence). CDR3 length: 14 residues. Trimming left V 5 bases short and J 7 bases short, with 17 bases between.

This chain's CDR3 is CASSQGLAGGKVEQFF. The CDR3 region has the DNA TGTGCCAGCAGCCAGGGGCTAGCGGGAGGGAAGGTAGAGCAGTTCTTC. The chain uses TRBV7-3 and TRBJ2-1; TRBD2 matches 12 bases. CDR3 length: 16 residues. CDR1 and CDR2 (germline): SGHTA, FQGTGA. The ends lost 5 bases at V and 10 bases at J; junction bases unmatched: 12.

The CDR3 reads CAWSVDGGTIYF. In DNA form, the CDR3 reads TGTGCCTGGAGTGTCGACGGGGGCACCATATATTTT. The chain employs TRBV30 and TRBJ1-3; possibly TRBD1 for D (5 bases). Per the germline V gene, CDR1 is GTSNPN and CDR2 is SVGIG (reference sequence). Trimming left V 0 bases short and J 9 bases short, with 9 bases between. The CDR3 totals 12 residues. Full variable domain (outside the CDR3, taken from reference TRBV30 and TRBJ1-3): SQTIHQWPATLVQPVGSPLSLECTVEGTSNPNLYWYRQAAGRGLQLLFYSVGIGQISSEVPQNLSASRPQDRQFILSSKKLLLSDSGFYLCAWSVDGGTIYFGEGSWLTVV.